Below are 18 T cell receptor beta chains sequenced from a single sample in a study of Ad26.COV2.S vaccination and SARS-CoV-2 variants (dated by TCRdb to the early 2020s). Libraries were built with the immunoSEQ multiplex PCR assay. The table was pulled from immuneACCESS by TCRdb, which kept in-frame rearrangements only. Such tables lose some clones; where checked, under half of the loss comes from unresolved V genes, and the rest has no known cause. The sample table records about half a million clones; 80% to 90% of these occur just once. The ten largest clones add up to about 1.5% of the sample. This specimen's treatment or condition label, interpreted: 15 to 20 received Ad26.COV2.S at low or high dose, single or two shots; about 5 received placebo; per-sample allocation not given. Repertoires of vaccine and placebo recipients were sequenced from samples collected on day 63 after the first injection.

The specimen comprised peripheral blood, sampled in a trial of Ad26.COV2.S vaccine versus placebo. These receptors were collected from a person between 18 and 65 years old who received the Ad26.COV2.S COVID-19 vaccine or a placebo.

This rearrangement joins TRBV30 to TRBJ2-5; D is unclear. The CDR3 is 14 amino acids. Trimming pared 6 bases from V and 1 base from J, leaving 15 bases between. Germline V gene sequence: CDR1 GTSNPN, CDR2 SVGIG (reference sequence). The CDR3 protein is CACTPQPGQETQYF. In DNA, the CDR3 is TGTGCCTGCACCCCCCAGCCAGGCCAAGAGACCCAGTACTTC.

V usage is TRBV29-1 and J usage is TRBJ1-2; 9 bases line up with TRBD1. Germline CDR1 and CDR2: SQVTM and ANQGSEA. The CDR3 covers 20 residues. After removal of 4 bases from V and 4 bases from J, the junction contained 25 bases not matched to a gene. The CDR3 nucleotides are TGCAGCGTTGTTTTTTGGGGAACAAGGACAGGGGCAAAAGTAGGCTATGGCTACACCTTC. This codes for CSVVFWGTRTGAKVGYGYTF.

This sequence joins TRBV9 and TRBJ1-3; maybe TRBD1 (5 bases). Trimming pared 0 bases from V and 0 bases from J, leaving 7 bases between. In germline, CDR1 is SGDLS, CDR2 YYNGEE. The CDR3 is made up of 15 amino acids. The CDR3 bases are TGTGCCAGCAGCGTAGGACAGTTCTCTGGAAACACCATATATTTT. This sequence encodes CASSVGQFSGNTIYF. The variable domain in full, completed from reference TRBV9 and TRBJ1-3, reads DSGVTQTPKHLITATGQRVTLRCSPRSGDLSVYWYQQSLDQGLQFLIQYYNGEERAKGNILERFSAQQFPDLHSELNLSSLELGDSALYFCASSVGQFSGNTIYFGEGSWLTVV.

The rearrangement uses TRBV5-6 and TRBJ2-7; D uncertain. Germline lookup yields CDR1 SGHDT and CDR2 YYEEEE. The CDR3 runs to 14 residues. With 1 base removed from V and 2 bases from J, the gap between germline ends came to 10 bases. DNA of the CDR3: TGTGCCAGCAGCTTGAAAGGGTACCCCTACGAGCAGTACTTC. Its translation: CASSLKGYPYEQYF.

The V call is TRBV7-2, the J call TRBJ1-5; D unresolved. Germline-derived CDR1 and CDR2 are SGHTA and FQGNSA. The CDR3 spans 14 residues. V was clipped by 5 bases and J by 2 bases, with 10 bases between them. DNA for the CDR3: TGTGCCAGCAGCAGTAAGGACGGCAATCAGCCCCAGCATTTT. Its protein is CASSSKDGNQPQHF.

Note on this clone: No conserved phenylalanine or tryptophan ends this CDR3, so it is likely a read error. The limits of the CDR3 on the DNA are not certain, so only TCRdb's listed CDR3 is given. This rearrangement joins TRBV3-1 (or the pseudogene TRBV3-2) to TRBJ2-3. The CDR3 has 13 amino acids, counting both end residues. Germline CDR1 and CDR2: LGHDT and YNNKEL (reference sequence). CDR3 in amino acids: CASSPRDGSLGAV.

The chain couples TRBV6-5 to TRBJ1-1; D may be TRBD1 (5 bases). The CDR3 contains 15 residues. V dropped 4 bases and J dropped 0 bases, with 12 bases sitting between them. Germline lookup yields CDR1 MNHEY and CDR2 SVGAGI. DNA for the CDR3: TGTGCCAGCAGTTTGTCAGGGAGATTGAACACTGAAGCTTTCTTT. Amino acids: CASSLSGRLNTEAFF.

The chain uses TRBV13 and TRBJ2-3, with TRBD2 matching 7 bases. From germline, CDR1 is PRHDT and CDR2 FYEKMQ (reference sequence). V gave up 5 bases and J gave up 1 base; unmatched junction bases: 6. This CDR3 contains 15 residues. This CDR3 is CASSAQRGGTDTQYF. DNA of the CDR3: TGTGCCAGCAGCGCCCAGCGGGGAGGCACAGATACGCAGTATTTT.

The chain combines TRBV6-5 with TRBJ2-1; 8 bases match TRBD2. V lost 8 bases, J lost 0 bases, and 6 bases stayed unmatched. Germline V gene data show CDR1 as MNHEY and CDR2 as SVGAGI. The CDR3 spans 15 residues. The CDR3, as DNA: TGTGCCAGCGGTTCCGGGACTAGCTCCTACAATGAGCAGTTCTTC. Protein: CASGSGTSSYNEQFF.

This clone was found a few times. The rearrangement uses TRBV30 and TRBJ1-5, with D uncertain. V dropped 2 bases and J dropped 2 bases, with 7 bases sitting between them. The CDR3 contains 13 residues. Germline CDR1 is GTSNPN and CDR2 is SVGIG (reference sequence). CDR3 residues: CAWSNSGNQPQHF. The CDR3 coding sequence is TGTGCCTGGAGTAATTCAGGCAATCAGCCCCAGCATTTT.

The chain is built from TRBV7-2 and TRBJ2-5, with 9 bases lining up with TRBD1. V gave up 1 base and J gave up 2 bases; unmatched junction bases: 5. The CDR3 covers 16 residues. The germline V gene has CDR1 SGHTA and CDR2 FQGNSA. CDR3 loop: CASSLGTGAQQETQYF. CDR3 sequence (DNA): TGTGCCAGCAGCTTAGGGACAGGGGCCCAACAAGAGACCCAGTACTTC.

This chain links TRBV6-2 or TRBV6-3 with TRBJ2-7, with a tentative D call TRBD1 (7 bases). The V gene lost 2 bases and the J gene lost 6 bases, with 14 bases spanning the gap. The CDR3 spans 14 residues. Germline-derived CDR1 and CDR2 are MNHEY and SVGEGT. The CDR3 here is CASSYAGGIREQYF. As DNA, the CDR3 is TGTGCCAGCAGTTACGCAGGGGGGATCCGCGAGCAGTACTTC.

This chain connects TRBV28 to TRBJ2-7; 14 bases fit TRBD2. This CDR3 is built from 15 residues. Losses at the gene ends were 2 bases for V and 6 bases for J; bases not matched to a gene: 3. In germline, CDR1 is MDHEN, CDR2 SYDVKM. Written as DNA, the CDR3 is TGTGCCAGCAGTTTAGGGGGACTAGCGGGGGTCGAGCAGTACTTC. Encoded protein: CASSLGGLAGVEQYF.

The rearrangement joins TRBV7-6 to TRBJ2-7; TRBD2 matches 7 bases. The CDR3 loop spans 14 amino acids. V was pared by 5 bases and J by 7 bases, with 11 bases of the junction left unmatched. From germline, CDR1 is SGHVS and CDR2 FNYEAQ. The CDR3 bases are TGTGCCAGCAGCCAACAACTAGCGAGCTGGGAGCAGTACTTC. This translates into CASSQQLASWEQYF.

The chain couples TRBV6-2 or TRBV6-3 to TRBJ1-3; a possible D gene is TRBD1 (6 bases). The V and J ends lost 2 bases and 2 bases respectively, with 13 bases between them. This CDR3 spans 16 amino acids. The V gene's germline CDR1 is MNHEY and CDR2 SVGEGT. The CDR3 here is CASSYRQGKTGNTIYF. As DNA, the CDR3 is TGTGCCAGCAGTTACCGGCAGGGGAAGACTGGAAACACCATATATTTT.

This rearrangement joins TRBV4-1 to TRBJ2-3; 7 nucleotides line up with TRBD1. J gave up 3 bases and V 1 base, and 13 bases lay outside the gene matches. This CDR3 has 18 residues. Germline V gene data show CDR1 as MGHRA and CDR2 as YSYEKL. In DNA form, the CDR3 reads TGCGCCAGCAGCCAAGTTTTAGAGGGGGCAGGGGTGACAGATACGCAGTATTTT. This gives the protein CASSQVLEGAGVTDTQYF.

This clone was seen only a few times. The chain employs TRBV7-9 and TRBJ1-6; D may be TRBD1 (5 bases). In germline, CDR1 is SEHNR, CDR2 FQNEAQ (reference sequence). This CDR3 spans 15 amino acids. Trimming removed 5 bases at V and 7 bases at J, with 15 bases between. The CDR3 DNA sequence: TGTGCCAGCAGCCGGCCCGGACACAGCAATTCACCCCTCCACTTT. It encodes CASSRPGHSNSPLHF.

V and J are TRBV27 and TRBJ1-6; D is ambiguous. The germline V gene encodes CDR1 MNHEY and CDR2 SMNVEV (reference sequence). This CDR3 is built from 15 residues. Trimming cost V 6 bases and J 4 bases, with 13 bases left between them. CDR3 region: CASSPSGVYNSPLHF. CDR3 sequence (DNA): TGTGCCAGCAGCCCTTCGGGTGTTTATAATTCACCCCTCCACTTT.